The 6 T cell receptor beta chains presented below share a single source sample, sequenced in a study of control samples from healthy donors and cancer patients. Generated by immunoSEQ multiplex PCR, the TCRdb table keeps only in-frame clones and is missing some. The sample consists of about 50,000 clones, about 93% of them appearing once. The sample consisted of PBMCs. These receptor sequences come from a woman in her forties or fifties with head and neck cancer.

This sequence joins TRBV2 and TRBJ2-2, with D possibly being TRBD1 or TRBD2 (6 bases each). CDR3 length: 16 amino acids. CDR1 and CDR2 from the germline V gene are SNHLY and FYNNEI. Trimming left V 4 bases short and J 4 bases short, with 16 bases between. The chain's CDR3 is CASSGSGGGFTGELFF. CDR3 sequence (DNA): TGTGCCAGCAGTGGTTCCGGAGGGGGTTTCACCGGGGAGCTGTTTTTT.

The genes are TRBV3-1 (or the pseudogene TRBV3-2) and TRBJ2-1; D remains ambiguous. Trimming removed 2 bases at V and 5 bases at J, with 7 bases between. This CDR3 has 13 residues. CDR1 and CDR2 (germline): LGHDT, YNNKEL (reference sequence). CDR3 nucleotides: TGTGCCAGCAGCCAACGTAGGCACAATGAGCAGTTCTTC. Translated, it gives CASSQRRHNEQFF.

The chain employs TRBV5-1 and TRBJ2-1; 13 positions match TRBD2. Germline CDR1 SGHRS, CDR2 YFSETQ. CDR3 size: 17 residues. After removal of 4 bases from V and 8 bases from J, the junction contained 12 bases not matched to a gene. The DNA for the CDR3 is TGCGCCAGCAGCCCTCCCACTAGCGGGAGGGCCGGATATGAGCAGTTCTTC. Translating it yields CASSPPTSGRAGYEQFF.

The V gene is TRBV6-1, the J gene TRBJ2-1, with 8 bases matching TRBD2. Germline values: CDR1 MNHNS, CDR2 SASEGT. V lost 2 bases and J lost 2; bases outside the gene matches: 8. CDR3 size: 17 residues. CDR3 sequence: CASSEQPGGVTYNEQFF. The DNA for the CDR3 is TGTGCCAGCAGTGAACAACCCGGGGGGGTGACCTACAATGAGCAGTTCTTC.

The chain has TRBV24-1 and TRBJ2-5; D gene ambiguous. In germline, CDR1 is KGHDR, CDR2 SFDVKD. Trimming shortened V by 3 bases and J by 5 bases, and 6 bases separated the two germline ends. The CDR3 is 12 residues long. The CDR3 bases are TGTGCCACCAGTGATCCTGGGGAGACCCAGTACTTC. It encodes CATSDPGETQYF.

The chain employs TRBV28 and TRBJ2-3; D not resolved. There are 15 residues in the CDR3. Looked up from germline, CDR1 is MDHEN and CDR2 is SYDVKM. Trimming took off 2 bases at V and 0 bases at J, with 9 bases between the two ends. Here the CDR3 reads CASSLGSFSTDTQYF. The CDR3 DNA reads as TGTGCCAGCAGTTTAGGCTCTTTTAGCACAGATACGCAGTATTTT.